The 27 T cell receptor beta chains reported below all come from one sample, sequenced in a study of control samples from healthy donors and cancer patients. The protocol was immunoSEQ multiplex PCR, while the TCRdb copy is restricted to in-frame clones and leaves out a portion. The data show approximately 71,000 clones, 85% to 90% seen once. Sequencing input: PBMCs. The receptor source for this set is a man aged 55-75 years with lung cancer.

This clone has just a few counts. CDR3 protein: CASSLHLSGTGKAKREQYF. The CDR3 coding sequence is TGTGCCAGCAGTCTCCACCTTTCCGGGACAGGGAAGGCCAAACGCGAGCAGTACTTC. The gene calls are TRBV6-6 and TRBJ2-7; 9 bases align to TRBD1. The CDR3 runs to 19 residues. CDR1 and CDR2 (germline): MNHNY, SVGAGI (reference sequence). V lost 5 bases and J lost 6; bases outside the gene matches: 23.

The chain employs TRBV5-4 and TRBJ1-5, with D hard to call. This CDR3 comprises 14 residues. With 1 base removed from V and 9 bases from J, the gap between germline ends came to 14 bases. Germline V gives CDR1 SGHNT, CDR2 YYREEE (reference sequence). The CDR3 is CASSLNPGSSPQHF. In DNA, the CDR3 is TGTGCCAGCAGCTTGAATCCAGGCAGCTCGCCCCAGCATTTT.

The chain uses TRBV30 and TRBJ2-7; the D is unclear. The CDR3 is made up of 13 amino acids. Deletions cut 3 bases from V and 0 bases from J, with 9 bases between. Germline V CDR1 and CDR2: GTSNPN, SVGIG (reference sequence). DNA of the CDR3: TGTGCCTGGAGGGCAGAAGCCTCCTACGAGCAGTACTTC. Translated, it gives CAWRAEASYEQYF.

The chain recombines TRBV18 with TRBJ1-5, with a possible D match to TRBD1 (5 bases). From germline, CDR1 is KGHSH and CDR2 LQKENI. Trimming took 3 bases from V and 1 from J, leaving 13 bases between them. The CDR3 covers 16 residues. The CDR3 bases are TGTGCCAGCTCACCGGGGGTCGGGCGCAGCAATCAGCCCCAGCATTTT. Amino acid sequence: CASSPGVGRSNQPQHF. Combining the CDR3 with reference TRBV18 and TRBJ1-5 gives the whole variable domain NAGVMQNPRHLVRRRGQEARLRCSPMKGHSHVYWYRQLPEEGLKFMVYLQKENIIDESGMPKERFSAEFPKEGPSILRIQQVVRGDSAAYFCASSPGVGRSNQPQHFGDGTRLSIL.

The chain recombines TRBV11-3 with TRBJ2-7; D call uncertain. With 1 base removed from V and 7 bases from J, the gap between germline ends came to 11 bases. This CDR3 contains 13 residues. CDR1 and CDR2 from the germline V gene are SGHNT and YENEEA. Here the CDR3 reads CASSLGPAREQYV. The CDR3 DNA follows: TGTGCCAGCAGCTTAGGACCAGCTCGGGAGCAGTACGTC.

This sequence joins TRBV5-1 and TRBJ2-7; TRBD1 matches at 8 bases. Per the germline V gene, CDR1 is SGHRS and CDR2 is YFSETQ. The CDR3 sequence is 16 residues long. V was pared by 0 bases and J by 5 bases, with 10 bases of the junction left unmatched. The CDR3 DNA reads TGCGCCAGCAGCTTGGAGGCCCAGGGGGCTGGAGACGAGCAGTACTTC. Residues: CASSLEAQGAGDEQYF.

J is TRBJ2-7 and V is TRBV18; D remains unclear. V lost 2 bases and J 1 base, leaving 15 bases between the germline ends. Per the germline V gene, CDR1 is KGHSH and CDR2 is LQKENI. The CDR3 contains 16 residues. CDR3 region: CASSPSQASGSYEQYV. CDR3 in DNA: TGTGCCAGCTCACCAAGCCAAGCATCGGGTTCCTACGAGCAGTACGTC.

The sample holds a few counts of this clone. This CDR3 reads CASSLDLSAGAFQPQHF. The CDR3 DNA reads TGTGCCAGCAGCTTAGATCTGTCAGCAGGGGCCTTTCAGCCCCAGCATTTT. The rearrangement links TRBV7-9 to TRBJ1-5, with D perhaps TRBD1 (6 bases). The CDR3 loop spans 17 amino acids. Germline CDR1 reads SEHNR; CDR2 reads FQNEAQ (reference sequence). V gave up 1 base and J gave up 6 bases, with 19 bases separating them.

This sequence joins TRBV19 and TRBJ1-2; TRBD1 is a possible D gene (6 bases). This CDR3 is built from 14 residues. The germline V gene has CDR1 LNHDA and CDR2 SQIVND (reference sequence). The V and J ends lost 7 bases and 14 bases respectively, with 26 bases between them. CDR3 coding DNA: TGTGCCAGTACGCACAACTACGGACAGTTTTATTGGACCTTC. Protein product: CASTHNYGQFYWTF.

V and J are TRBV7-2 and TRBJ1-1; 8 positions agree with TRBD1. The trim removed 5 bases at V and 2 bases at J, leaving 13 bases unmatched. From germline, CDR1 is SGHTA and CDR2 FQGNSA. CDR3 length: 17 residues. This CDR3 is CASSPRQSRGLNTEAFF. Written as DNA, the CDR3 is TGTGCCAGCAGCCCAAGACAGTCCAGGGGGCTTAACACTGAAGCTTTCTTT.

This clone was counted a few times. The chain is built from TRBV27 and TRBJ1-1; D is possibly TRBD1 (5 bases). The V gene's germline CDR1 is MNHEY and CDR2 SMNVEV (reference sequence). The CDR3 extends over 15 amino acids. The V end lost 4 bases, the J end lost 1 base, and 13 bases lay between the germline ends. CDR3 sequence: CASSSATGGNTEAFF. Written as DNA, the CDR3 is TGTGCCAGCAGTTCCGCAACGGGGGGGAACACTGAAGCTTTCTTT.

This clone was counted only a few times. The CDR3 is CASSVAGGLSEKLFF. The CDR3 region has the DNA TGTGCCAGCAGCGTAGCGGGGGGCCTGAGTGAAAAACTGTTTTTT. The chain has TRBV9 and TRBJ1-4; tentative D call: TRBD1 (6 bases). The CDR3 is 15 amino acids. Trimming took off 0 bases at V and 7 bases at J, with 13 bases between the two ends. Germline CDR1 SGDLS, CDR2 YYNGEE.

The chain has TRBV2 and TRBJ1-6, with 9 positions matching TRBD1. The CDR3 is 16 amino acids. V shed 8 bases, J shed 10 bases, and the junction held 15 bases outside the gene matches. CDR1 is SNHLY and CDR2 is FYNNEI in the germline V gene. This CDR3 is CASSLRRDRDASPLHF. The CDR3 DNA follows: TGTGCCAGCTCCCTACGACGGGACAGGGACGCATCACCCCTCCACTTT.

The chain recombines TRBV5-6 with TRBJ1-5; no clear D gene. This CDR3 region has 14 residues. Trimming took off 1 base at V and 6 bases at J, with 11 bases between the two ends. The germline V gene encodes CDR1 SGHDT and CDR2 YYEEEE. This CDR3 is CASSLKGLGQPQHF. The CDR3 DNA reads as TGTGCCAGCAGCTTGAAAGGGCTGGGTCAGCCCCAGCATTTT.

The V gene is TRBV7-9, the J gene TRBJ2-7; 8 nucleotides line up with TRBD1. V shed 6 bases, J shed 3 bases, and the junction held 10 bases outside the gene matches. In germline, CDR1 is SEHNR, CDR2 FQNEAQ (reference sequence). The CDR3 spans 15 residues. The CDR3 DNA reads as TGTGCCAGCAGTTCCTGGACAGGGCTGAACTACGAGCAGTACTTC. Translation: CASSSWTGLNYEQYF.

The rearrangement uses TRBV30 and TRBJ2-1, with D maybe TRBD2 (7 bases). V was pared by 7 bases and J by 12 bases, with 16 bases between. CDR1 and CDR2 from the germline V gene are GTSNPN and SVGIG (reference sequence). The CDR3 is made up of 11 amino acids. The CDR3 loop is CAFEKGGRQFF. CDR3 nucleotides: TGTGCCTTTGAAAAGGGGGGGAGGCAGTTCTTC.

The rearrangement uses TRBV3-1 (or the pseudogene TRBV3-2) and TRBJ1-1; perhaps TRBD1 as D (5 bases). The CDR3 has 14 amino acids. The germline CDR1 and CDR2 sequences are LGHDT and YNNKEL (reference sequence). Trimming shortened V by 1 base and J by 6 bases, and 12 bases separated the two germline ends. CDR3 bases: TGTGCCAGCAGCCAAGGTAGGACGGGGGCTGAAGCTTTCTTT. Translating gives CASSQGRTGAEAFF.

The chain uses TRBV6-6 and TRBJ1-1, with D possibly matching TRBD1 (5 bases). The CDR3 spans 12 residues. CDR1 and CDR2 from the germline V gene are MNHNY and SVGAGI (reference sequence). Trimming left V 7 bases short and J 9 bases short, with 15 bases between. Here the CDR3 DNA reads TGTGCCAGCACCGCCCCCCAGGGAAAAGCTTTCTTT. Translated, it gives CASTAPQGKAFF.

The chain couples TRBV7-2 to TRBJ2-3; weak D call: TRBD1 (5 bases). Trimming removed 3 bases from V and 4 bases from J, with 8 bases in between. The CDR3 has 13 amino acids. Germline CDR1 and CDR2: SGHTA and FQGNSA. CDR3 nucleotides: TGTGCCAGCAGCTTTGACAGAGCAGATACGCAGTATTTT. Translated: CASSFDRADTQYF.

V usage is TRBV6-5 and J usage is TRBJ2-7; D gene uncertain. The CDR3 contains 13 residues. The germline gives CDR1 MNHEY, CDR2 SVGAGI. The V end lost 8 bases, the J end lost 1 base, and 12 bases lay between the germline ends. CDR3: CASVGWVSYEQYV. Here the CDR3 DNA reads TGTGCCAGCGTGGGGTGGGTTTCCTACGAGCAGTACGTC.

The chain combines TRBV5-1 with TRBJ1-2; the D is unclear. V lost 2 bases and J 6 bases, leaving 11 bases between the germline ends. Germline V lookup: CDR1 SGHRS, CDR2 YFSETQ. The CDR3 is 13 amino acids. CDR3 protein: CASSFGESDGYTF. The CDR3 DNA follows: TGCGCCAGCAGCTTTGGAGAATCAGATGGCTACACCTTC.

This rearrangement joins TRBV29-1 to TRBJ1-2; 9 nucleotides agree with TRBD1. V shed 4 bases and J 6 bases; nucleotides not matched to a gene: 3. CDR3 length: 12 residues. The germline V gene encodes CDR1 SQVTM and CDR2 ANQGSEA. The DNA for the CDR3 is TGCAGCGTTGCCCGGGACAGGGATGGCTACACCTTC. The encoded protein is CSVARDRDGYTF.

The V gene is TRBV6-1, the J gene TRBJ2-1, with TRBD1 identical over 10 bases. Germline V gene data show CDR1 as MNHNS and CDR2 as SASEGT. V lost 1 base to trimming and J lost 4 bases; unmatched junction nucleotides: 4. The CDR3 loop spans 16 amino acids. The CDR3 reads CASSEGQGARYNEQFF. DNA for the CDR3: TGTGCCAGCAGTGAAGGACAGGGGGCAAGGTACAATGAGCAGTTCTTC.

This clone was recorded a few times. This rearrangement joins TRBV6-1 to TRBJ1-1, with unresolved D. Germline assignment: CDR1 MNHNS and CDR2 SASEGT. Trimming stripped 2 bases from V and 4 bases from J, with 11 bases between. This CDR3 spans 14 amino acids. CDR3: CASSETPGSTEAFF. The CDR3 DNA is TGTGCCAGCAGTGAAACACCGGGCAGCACTGAAGCTTTCTTT.

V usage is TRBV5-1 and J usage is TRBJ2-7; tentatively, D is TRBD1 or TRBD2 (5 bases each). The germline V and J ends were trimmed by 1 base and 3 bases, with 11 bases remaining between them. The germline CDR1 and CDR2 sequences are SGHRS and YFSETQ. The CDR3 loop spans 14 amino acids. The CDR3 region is CASSLQRGDYEQYF. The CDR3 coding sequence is TGCGCCAGCAGCTTGCAACGGGGCGACTACGAGCAGTACTTC.

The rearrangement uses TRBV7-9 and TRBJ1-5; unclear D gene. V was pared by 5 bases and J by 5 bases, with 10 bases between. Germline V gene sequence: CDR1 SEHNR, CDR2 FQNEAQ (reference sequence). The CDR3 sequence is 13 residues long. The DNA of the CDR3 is TGTGCCAGCAGCCAAAACAGCGATCAGCCCCAGCATTTT. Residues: CASSQNSDQPQHF.

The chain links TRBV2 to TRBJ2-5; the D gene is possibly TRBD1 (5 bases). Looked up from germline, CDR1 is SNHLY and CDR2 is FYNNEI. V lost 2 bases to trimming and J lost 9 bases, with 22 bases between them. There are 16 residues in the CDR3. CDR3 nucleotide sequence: TGTGCCAGCAGTGAAATCTCAGACGACAGATTCCTGGCCCAGTACTTC. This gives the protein CASSEISDDRFLAQYF.